Presented here are 16 T cell receptor beta chains from one specimen sequenced in a study of blood T cell repertoires in COVID-19. Profiling relied on immunoSEQ multiplex PCR, and the TCRdb table lists in-frame clones only, not all of them. The sample has about 150,000 clones; around 81% are singletons. Specimen: peripheral blood. The receptors originated from a woman between 45 and 60 years old with acute or convalescent COVID-19.

The chain employs TRBV5-4 and TRBJ1-4; D is unresolved. CDR1 and CDR2 (germline): SGHNT, YYREEE (reference sequence). V lost 2 bases and J 7 bases, leaving 12 bases between the germline ends. The CDR3 loop spans 14 amino acids. CDR3 protein: CASSFGTSGEKLFF. The CDR3 nucleotides are TGTGCCAGCAGCTTTGGAACAAGCGGTGAAAAACTGTTTTTT. The whole variable domain, remainder taken from reference TRBV5-4 and TRBJ1-4, is ETGVTQSPTHLIKTRGQQVTLRCSSQSGHNTVSWYQQALGQGPQFIFQYYREEENGRGNFPPRFSGLQFPNYSSELNVNALELDDSALYLCASSFGTSGEKLFFGSGTQLSVL.

The CDR3 loop is CASSQDGGLLNTEAFF. DNA for the CDR3: TGTGCCAGCAGCCAAGATGGGGGCCTTCTGAACACTGAAGCTTTCTTT. The chain couples TRBV4-2 to TRBJ1-1; the D gene is possibly TRBD1 (6 bases). V was clipped by 0 bases and J by 0 bases, with 11 bases between them. This CDR3 spans 16 amino acids. The germline gives CDR1 LGHNA, CDR2 YNFKEQ.

This rearrangement joins TRBV25-1 to TRBJ1-1; TRBD1 aligns across 9 bases. Germline CDR1 reads MGHDK; CDR2 reads SYGVNS. The CDR3 consists of 13 residues. Trimming removed 8 bases from V and 1 base from J; junction bases left unmatched: 2. Here the CDR3 reads CASSTGGNTEAFF. The CDR3 nucleotides read TGTGCCAGCTCGACAGGGGGGAACACTGAAGCTTTCTTT.

V is TRBV6-1 and J is TRBJ1-2, with TRBD1 matching 7 bases. Germline lookup yields CDR1 MNHNS and CDR2 SASEGT. With 3 bases clipped from V and 2 bases from J, the junction kept 15 bases outside the gene matches. The CDR3 length is 18 residues. The CDR3 protein is CASSEVSSWQGENYGYTF. CDR3 nucleotides: TGTGCCAGCAGTGAGGTATCTAGTTGGCAGGGGGAGAACTATGGCTACACCTTC.

This rearrangement joins TRBV18 to TRBJ2-5; 11 nucleotides agree with TRBD2. V was pared by 7 bases and J by 0 bases, with 4 bases of the junction left unmatched. CDR3 length: 15 residues. Germline CDR1 is KGHSH and CDR2 is LQKENI. CDR3 coding DNA: TGTGCCAGCTTGTCTAGCGGGGGGAACCAAGAGACCCAGTACTTC. Its protein product is CASLSSGGNQETQYF.

This chain links TRBV25-1 with TRBJ1-1; unclear D gene. Trimming removed 8 bases at V and 8 bases at J, with 12 bases between. From germline, CDR1 is MGHDK and CDR2 SYGVNS. This CDR3 comprises 11 residues. This chain's CDR3 is CASESYAEAFF. The CDR3, as DNA: TGTGCCAGCGAAAGCTACGCAGAAGCTTTCTTT.

This chain joins TRBV3-1 (or the pseudogene TRBV3-2) and TRBJ2-1; 9 bases align to TRBD2. CDR1 and CDR2 from the germline V gene are LGHDT and YNNKEL (reference sequence). V dropped 4 bases and J dropped 2; count of bases not matched to a gene: 6. This CDR3 region has 16 residues. The chain's CDR3 is CASSPSGEPPYNEQFF. DNA for the CDR3: TGTGCCAGCAGCCCTAGCGGGGAGCCTCCCTACAATGAGCAGTTCTTC.

This clone was observed a few times. The chain combines TRBV6-2 or TRBV6-3 with TRBJ2-1; D is unresolved. CDR3 size: 12 residues. Trimming left V 3 bases short and J 6 bases short, with 6 bases between. CDR1 is MNHEY, CDR2 SVGEGT, per germline. The CDR3 region is CASSYASNEQFF. CDR3 nucleotides: TGTGCCAGCAGTTATGCCAGCAATGAGCAGTTCTTC.

This sequence joins TRBV7-7 and TRBJ2-7; tentatively, D is TRBD2 (5 bases). The V end was cut by 3 bases, the J end by 7 bases, with 13 bases between. Per the germline V gene, CDR1 is SSHAT and CDR2 is FNYEAQ (reference sequence). This CDR3 region has 13 residues. This chain's CDR3 is CASSFGNGGEQYF. The CDR3 DNA is TGTGCCAGCAGCTTTGGAAATGGAGGAGAGCAGTACTTC.

The V gene is TRBV19, the J gene TRBJ2-1; 13 nucleotides agree with TRBD2. The CDR3 contains 16 residues. With 3 bases clipped from V and 5 bases from J, the junction kept 4 bases outside the gene matches. Germline-derived CDR1 and CDR2 are LNHDA and SQIVND (reference sequence). The CDR3 DNA is TGTGCCAGTAGTATGGGTGGGACTAGCGGGAACAATGAGCAGTTCTTC. Translated: CASSMGGTSGNNEQFF. Looking up the rest from reference TRBV19 and TRBJ2-1 gives the full variable domain: DGGITQSPKYLFRKEGQNVTLSCEQNLNHDAMYWYRQDPGQGLRLIYYSQIVNDFQKGDIAEGYSVSREKKESFPLTVTSAQKNPTAFYLCASSMGGTSGNNEQFFGPGTRLTVL.

This clone showed up just once. The V and J genes are TRBV30 and TRBJ1-3; possibly TRBD1 for D (5 bases). From germline, CDR1 is GTSNPN and CDR2 SVGIG (reference sequence). V lost 1 base and J lost 2, with 12 bases in between. The CDR3 loop spans 15 amino acids. The CDR3 reads CAWSEQGFTGNTIYF. The CDR3 nucleotides read TGTGCCTGGAGTGAGCAGGGTTTCACTGGAAACACCATATATTTT. Together with reference TRBV30 and TRBJ1-3, the CDR3 gives the full variable domain: SQTIHQWPATLVQPVGSPLSLECTVEGTSNPNLYWYRQAAGRGLQLLFYSVGIGQISSEVPQNLSASRPQDRQFILSSKKLLLSDSGFYLCAWSEQGFTGNTIYFGEGSWLTVV.

The chain uses TRBV7-2 and TRBJ1-3; D not resolved. Trimming took off 5 bases at V and 3 bases at J, with 5 bases between the two ends. The CDR3 is 12 residues long. The V gene's germline CDR1 is SGHTA and CDR2 FQGNSA. The CDR3 region has the DNA TGTGCCAGCAGCCCCAGTGGAAACACCATATATTTT. Protein: CASSPSGNTIYF.

This clone was counted between two and nine times. The chain has TRBV20-1 and TRBJ2-1; D is unclear. Deletions cut 7 bases from V and 4 bases from J, with 8 bases between. CDR3 length: 11 residues. Germline CDR1 reads DFQATT; CDR2 reads SNEGSKA (reference sequence). The CDR3 sequence: CSVFEYNEQFF. In DNA form, the CDR3 reads TGCAGTGTTTTTGAGTACAATGAGCAGTTCTTC.

The V and J genes are TRBV6-4 and TRBJ1-1, with D possibly matching TRBD1 (6 bases). V shed 0 bases and J shed 3 bases, with 8 bases lying between them. This CDR3 has 14 residues. In germline, CDR1 is MRHNA, CDR2 SNTAGT. The CDR3 sequence: CASSDSSGDTEAFF. In nucleotides, the CDR3 is TGTGCCAGCAGTGACTCTTCAGGGGACACTGAAGCTTTCTTT.

This clone is a singleton in its sample. This sequence joins TRBV7-2 and TRBJ2-7; 8 bases match TRBD2. In germline, CDR1 is SGHTA, CDR2 FQGNSA. The CDR3 has 15 residues. Trimming cost V 5 bases and J 5 bases; bases outside gene matches: 11. The CDR3 nucleotides read TGTGCCAGCAGCCCCCCGGGACTAGATATACACGAGCAGTACTTC. This translates into CASSPPGLDIHEQYF.

This clone has more than one count but fewer than ten. The chain recombines TRBV6-6 with TRBJ2-2; D not certain. This CDR3 has 12 residues. CDR1 and CDR2 (germline): MNHNY, SVGAGI (reference sequence). V lost 6 bases and J lost 5, with 7 bases in between. CDR3 DNA sequence: TGTGCCAGCAGCACTGGTACCGGGGAGCTGTTTTTT. Protein sequence: CASSTGTGELFF.